This TCR beta chain comes out of a study of blood T cell repertoires in COVID-19 (dated by TCRdb to 2020 to 2021). Study-level background: Samples covering the acute and convalescent phases of COVID-19 were provided by collaborators in the United States, Italy and Spain. The material from the prospective study consisted of cDNA or gDNA derived from T cells, B-cell-depleted T cells, or PBMCs. Deeply sampled blood TCRbeta repertoires from subjects exposed to, actively infected with, or recovered from COVID-19 were included in the dataset. The repertoires were released in a freely available public database intended as a resource for research on the immune response to SARS-CoV-2. The samples were drawn from the first 160 participants of the ongoing ImmuneRACE study and from 1,254 subjects provided by 6 global collaborators. Nearly every sample came with metadata listing a de-identified subject ID, COVID-19 status, age in years and sex. Where available, HLA class I and class II types were obtained from metadata supplied by the sample provider rather than from assay-based typing.

Whole blood was collected in K2EDTA tubes by collaborating institutions according to the institutions' own protocols. For TCRbeta analysis, collaborators shipped samples in one of three forms: frozen whole blood, isolated PBMCs, or DNA extracted from either of those sample types. Its CDR3 holds 16 amino acids, cysteine through phenylalanine. Of all the DNA, just the CDR3 is kept, 48 bases in frame from base 1. The germline V gene specifies ENHRY as CDR1 and SYGVKD as CDR2. The junction shows trimming of 3 bases on V and 1 base on J, and the gene matches do not reach 5 bases of it. Overall study outcomes, separate from this receptor: The quantity of clinical and demographic metadata differed by source and by participant and was supplied without curation.

TCRbeta CDR3 regions were amplified from genomic DNA by means of the immunoSEQ Assay, a bias-controlled multiplex PCR. Per the original workflow: The number of nucleated cells in each sample was estimated from the amplification of reference gene primers within the assay. To quantify the absolute abundance of each unique TCRbeta CDR3 rearrangement, sequence reads were collapsed and filtered. For each sample, productive Simpson clonality was calculated as the square root of Simpson's diversity index over productive rearrangements. The source is immuneACCESS, and TCRdb retained only in-frame sequences with V and J called. Part of the clones is not carried over; for the studies checked, unresolved V genes explain less than half of this, and the remainder is unexplained. D and trimming come from the DNA, and the V and J calls and clone size come from that table. This sample is represented by approximately 400,000 clones; about 80% of them were singletons. Roughly 1.1% of the sample is held by the ten biggest clonotypes.

For this clone: Its antigen has not been determined. No much larger clone exists at a distance of one base, and base qualities are not known.

Sequenced: peripheral blood. The clonotype comes from a human donor with acute or convalescent COVID-19. The donor label of this sample is uncertain. The chain joins TRBV10-3 to TRBJ2-3; 9 bases in between match TRBD2. The nucleotides are TGTGCCATCAGTGACCCTAGCGGGGAAGGCACAGATACGCAGTATTTT. It translates to CAISDPSGEGTDTQYF.